This T cell receptor beta chain was obtained from a study of T-cell reconstitution after alpha-beta-depleted transplantation in children. During its preparation, the TCRbeta library received unique molecular identifiers. TCRdb analysed the PCR reads with MiXCR anew, one entry per CDR3 protein. Of 190,000 or so distinct CDR3 sequences in the sample, approximately 6.6% were seen once. This clonotype was counted at least ten times. The origin of this receptor is a human donor who donated a stem cell graft to a child with Wiskott-Aldrich syndrome. The specimen comprised PBMCs from the stem cell graft donor, sampled from the stem cell graft.

Here the CDR3 DNA reads TGTGCCAGCAGGAACTGGGACAGGTCCTATGGCTACACCTTC. Translating it yields CASRNWDRSYGYTF. The V and J genes are TRBV2 and TRBJ1-2, with TRBD1 matching over 8 bases. CDR3 size: 14 residues. Per germline, CDR1 SNHLY and CDR2 FYNNEI. J was trimmed by 4 bases and V by 6 bases; bases with no gene match: 7. The entire variable domain, with the rest obtained from reference TRBV2 and TRBJ1-2, is as follows: EPEVTQTPSHQVTQMGQEVILRCVPISNHLYFYWYRQILGQKVEFLVSFYNNEISEKSEIFDDQFSVERPDGSNFTLKIRSTKLEDSAMYFCASRNWDRSYGYTFGSGTRLTVV.